These 4 T cell receptor beta chains originate from one sample sequenced in a study of shared clonotypes between healthy human individuals. Here immunoSEQ multiplex PCR was the method, and the copy in TCRdb shows in-frame clones only, minus some. The profile shows about 1 million clones, roughly 75% of them singletons. Sequencing was done on a sample of memory CD4+ T cells sorted from blood. The subset here: CD45RA-negative fraction. These receptor sequences come from a young man in good health.

The gene calls are TRBV21-1 and TRBJ2-1; the table's D call, TRBD1, was not checked against the DNA. TRBV21-1 is deemed a pseudogene. CDR3 length equals 19 residues. The DNA of the CDR3 is TGTGCCAGCAGCCACCGATTGGGACAGTACCGAATCTACAACAATGAGCAGTTCTTC. This encodes CASSHRLGQYRIYNNEQFF.

The V and J genes are TRBV28 and TRBJ1-2; no clear D gene. Per germline, CDR1 MDHEN and CDR2 SYDVKM. V lost 4 bases and J lost 6, with 12 bases in between. The CDR3 contains 13 residues. As DNA, the CDR3 is TGTGCCAGCAGTTCCGGACCCGCTCATGGCTACACCTTC. Protein product: CASSSGPAHGYTF.

In regard to this clone: This CDR3 is also generated by other DNA sequences in the sample. This rearrangement joins TRBV5-4 to TRBJ1-1; 7 nucleotides agree with TRBD1. Germline-derived CDR1 and CDR2 are SGHNT and YYREEE (reference sequence). The CDR3 covers 12 residues. V lost 4 bases, J lost 7 bases, and 4 bases stayed unmatched. The chain's CDR3 is CASSPRDSEAFF. The CDR3 DNA reads as TGTGCCAGCAGCCCAAGGGACAGTGAAGCTTTCTTT.

The J gene is TRBJ2-7, the V gene TRBV10-3; 11 bases are a match to TRBD1. J gave up 2 bases and V 8 bases, and 2 bases lay outside the gene matches. The CDR3 is 13 residues long. The germline V gene has CDR1 ENHRY and CDR2 SYGVKD. As DNA, the CDR3 is TGTGCCATCGGGACAGGGGGAACCTACGAGCAGTACTTC. It yields the protein CAIGTGGTYEQYF.